One sample yielded the 17 T cell receptor beta chains listed below, sequenced in a study of OX40 agonist ivuxolimab in advanced cancers. Sequencing used immunoSEQ multiplex PCR; TCRdb keeps in-frame clones, though not all of them. The table includes approximately 90,000 clones, roughly 89% detected once. The sequencing used CD4+ or CD8+ T cells sorted from blood, collected in a trial of the OX40 agonist ivuxolimab. The receptors come from an adult with an advanced solid tumor such as melanoma, head and neck, liver or kidney cancer.

The chain is built from TRBV27 and TRBJ2-7; no clear D. The CDR3 contains 15 residues. Trimming shortened V by 5 bases and J by 0 bases, and 14 bases separated the two germline ends. The germline V gene has CDR1 MNHEY and CDR2 SMNVEV (reference sequence). CDR3 nucleotide sequence: TGTGCCAGCAGTCCCTCAGGCGCCTTCTCCTACGAGCAGTACTTC. This codes for CASSPSGAFSYEQYF.

The CDR3 coding sequence is TGTGCCAGCAGTTCCAACATGCCCTACGAGCAGTACTTC. Encoded protein: CASSSNMPYEQYF. This chain connects TRBV28 to TRBJ2-7; D unclear. V was trimmed by 4 bases and J by 2 bases, leaving 9 bases between them. The CDR3 is 13 amino acids. The germline V gene has CDR1 MDHEN and CDR2 SYDVKM.

This clone showed up just once. The chain carries TRBV6-4 and TRBJ1-2; TRBD1 matches 11 bases. From germline, CDR1 is MRHNA and CDR2 SNTAGT. V was pared by 4 bases and J by 6 bases, with 7 bases of the junction left unmatched. This CDR3 has 15 residues. The CDR3 region is CASSGGTGGVDGYTF. DNA of the CDR3: TGTGCCAGCAGTGGAGGGACAGGGGGTGTGGATGGCTACACCTTC.

CDR3 nucleotides: TGCGCCAGCAGCTCCAACAGGGGGCTCTACGAGCAGTACTTC. Translated: CASSSNRGLYEQYF. This sequence joins TRBV5-1 and TRBJ2-7; TRBD1 agrees at 9 bases. Germline V gene lookup returns CDR1 SGHRS and CDR2 YFSETQ. Losses at the gene ends were 3 bases for V and 3 bases for J; bases not matched to a gene: 4. This CDR3 comprises 14 residues. The whole variable domain, filled in from reference TRBV5-1 and TRBJ2-7, reads KAGVTQTPRYLIKTRGQQVTLSCSPISGHRSVSWYQQTPGQGLQFLFEYFSETQRNKGNFPGRFSGRQFSNSRSEMNVSTLELGDSALYLCASSSNRGLYEQYFGPGTRLTVT.

The chain carries TRBV28 and TRBJ2-3, with D unclear. CDR1 and CDR2 (germline): MDHEN, SYDVKM. This CDR3 contains 15 residues. V lost 7 bases and J lost 1, with 15 bases in between. In DNA form, the CDR3 reads TGTGCCAGCACCTTAGCCGGAGAGGGCACAGATACGCAGTATTTT. It specifies CASTLAGEGTDTQYF.

This clone has only one observation. V usage is TRBV30 and J usage is TRBJ2-1, with 9 bases lining up with TRBD2. The CDR3 covers 13 residues. From germline, CDR1 is GTSNPN and CDR2 SVGIG (reference sequence). Losses at the gene ends were 1 base for V and 10 bases for J; bases not matched to a gene: 5. As DNA, the CDR3 is TGTGCCTGGAGTGGGCTAGCGGGGAAAGAGCAGTTCTTC. Protein: CAWSGLAGKEQFF.

This rearrangement joins TRBV7-9 to TRBJ2-6; no firm D call. This CDR3 comprises 16 residues. Germline V lookup: CDR1 SEHNR, CDR2 FQNEAQ (reference sequence). V was cut by 0 bases and J by 2 bases, with 8 bases left in between. The CDR3 coding sequence is TGTGCCAGCAGCTTAGCGGCTTCTACTGGGGCCAACGTCCTGACTTTC. Translated, it gives CASSLAASTGANVLTF.

The CDR3 DNA is TGCGCCAGCAGCTTTAGCGGTCCGAACACCGGGGAGCTGTTTTTT. Protein: CASSFSGPNTGELFF. This chain connects TRBV5-1 to TRBJ2-2, with a tentative D call TRBD2 (6 bases). Germline V gene lookup returns CDR1 SGHRS and CDR2 YFSETQ. CDR3 length equals 15 residues. V dropped 2 bases and J dropped 0 bases, with 8 bases sitting between them.

This rearrangement joins TRBV2 to TRBJ1-2; tentatively, D is TRBD1 (5 bases). V was cut by 8 bases and J by 5 bases, with 21 bases left in between. Germline V gene data show CDR1 as SNHLY and CDR2 as FYNNEI. The CDR3 contains 15 residues. For the CDR3, the DNA is TGTGCCAGCCTCCCTGTGTCGGGGCAGAGATATGGCTACACCTTC. It yields the protein CASLPVSGQRYGYTF.

The chain couples TRBV28 to TRBJ2-7; D unclear. The V end was cut by 7 bases, the J end by 0 bases, with 16 bases between. The CDR3 is 15 residues long. CDR1 and CDR2 (germline): MDHEN, SYDVKM. The DNA of the CDR3 is TGTGCCAGCACCGCCCCGGGCAGACGCTCCTACGAGCAGTACTTC. Protein product: CASTAPGRRSYEQYF.

The V and J genes are TRBV27 and TRBJ2-2, with D unresolved. Germline V gene lookup returns CDR1 MNHEY and CDR2 SMNVEV (reference sequence). The CDR3 is 12 residues long. The germline V and J ends were trimmed by 3 bases and 5 bases, with 4 bases remaining between them. CDR3 region: CASSFITGELFF. For the CDR3, the DNA is TGTGCCAGCAGTTTCATAACCGGGGAGCTGTTTTTT.

The chain links TRBV5-8 to TRBJ1-3; D might be TRBD1 (5 bases). The CDR3 covers 14 residues. Germline lookup yields CDR1 SGHTS and CDR2 YDEGEE. V dropped 4 bases and J dropped 0 bases, with 8 bases sitting between them. CDR3: CASSRGSSGNTIYF. The DNA of the CDR3 is TGTGCCAGCAGCCGGGGGAGCTCTGGAAACACCATATATTTT.

Concerning this clone: The identical CDR3 is also encoded by other nucleotide sequences in the sample. This chain links TRBV7-2 with TRBJ1-5, with D possibly matching TRBD1 (5 bases). V lost 1 base and J lost 3, with 10 bases in between. Germline CDR1 and CDR2: SGHTA and FQGNSA. This CDR3 has 15 amino acids. The CDR3 loop reads CASSLVAGNNQPQHF. For the CDR3, the DNA is TGTGCCAGCAGCTTAGTTGCAGGGAACAATCAGCCCCAGCATTTT.

The chain has TRBV6-6 and TRBJ1-5, with a possible D match to TRBD1 (5 bases). The CDR3 extends over 15 amino acids. Trimming took 4 bases from V and 0 from J, leaving 10 bases between them. Germline V gene lookup returns CDR1 MNHNY and CDR2 SVGAGI (reference sequence). The CDR3 region is CASSSIDSSNQPQHF. The CDR3 bases are TGTGCCAGCAGTTCCATAGACAGTAGCAATCAGCCCCAGCATTTT.

The chain employs TRBV7-2 and TRBJ2-7; TRBD2 agrees at 7 bases. The V gene end was trimmed by 0 bases and the J gene end by 0 bases; junction bases not matched to a gene: 5. The CDR3 sequence is 16 residues long. From germline, CDR1 is SGHTA and CDR2 FQGNSA. The CDR3 DNA sequence: TGTGCCAGCAGCTTAGCTGCGGGAGCTAGCTCCTACGAGCAGTACTTC. The encoded protein is CASSLAAGASSYEQYF.

This chain joins TRBV7-2 and TRBJ2-7; TRBD1 aligns across 8 bases. The V and J ends lost 1 base and 0 bases, in that order; junction bases with no gene match: 8. The CDR3 consists of 17 residues. Germline CDR1 is SGHTA and CDR2 is FQGNSA. The chain's CDR3 is CASSLDGGQGFSYEQYF. In DNA form, the CDR3 reads TGTGCCAGCAGCTTAGATGGAGGACAGGGCTTCTCCTACGAGCAGTACTTC.

The rearrangement uses TRBV19 and TRBJ2-7, with 9 bases that match TRBD1. The ends lost 4 bases at V and 3 bases at J; junction bases unmatched: 4. The CDR3 is 14 residues long. Germline lookup yields CDR1 LNHDA and CDR2 SQIVND (reference sequence). Here the CDR3 reads CASSRTGESYEQYF. The CDR3 DNA reads as TGTGCCAGTAGTAGGACAGGGGAGAGCTACGAGCAGTACTTC.